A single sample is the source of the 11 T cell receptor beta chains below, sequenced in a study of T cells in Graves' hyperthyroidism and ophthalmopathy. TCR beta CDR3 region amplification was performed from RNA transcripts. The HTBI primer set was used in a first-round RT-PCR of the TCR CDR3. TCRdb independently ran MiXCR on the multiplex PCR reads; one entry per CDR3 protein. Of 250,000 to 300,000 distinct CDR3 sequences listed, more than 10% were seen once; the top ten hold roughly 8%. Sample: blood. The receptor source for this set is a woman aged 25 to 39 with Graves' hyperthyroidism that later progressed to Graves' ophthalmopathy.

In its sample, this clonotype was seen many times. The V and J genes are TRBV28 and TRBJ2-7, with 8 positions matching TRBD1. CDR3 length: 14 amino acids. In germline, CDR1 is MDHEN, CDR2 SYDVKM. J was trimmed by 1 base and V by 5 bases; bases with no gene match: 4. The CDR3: CASSVDRGSYEQYF. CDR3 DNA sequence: TGTGCCAGCAGTGTCGACAGGGGTTCCTACGAGCAGTACTTC.

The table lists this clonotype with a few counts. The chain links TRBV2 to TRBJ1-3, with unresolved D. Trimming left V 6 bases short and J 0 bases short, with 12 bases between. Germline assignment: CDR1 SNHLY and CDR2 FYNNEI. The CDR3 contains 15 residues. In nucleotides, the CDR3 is TGTGCCAGCAGGGGGAGAGGGATCTCTGGAAACACCATATATTTT. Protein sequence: CASRGRGISGNTIYF.

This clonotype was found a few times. DNA of the CDR3: TGTGCCATCTCGACTAGCGGGAGGGCCAATGAGCAGTTCTTC. Translating gives CAISTSGRANEQFF. The chain carries TRBV24-1 and TRBJ2-1; 14 bases align to TRBD2. Germline V lookup: CDR1 KGHDR, CDR2 SFDVKD. The CDR3 is made up of 14 amino acids. The ends lost 11 bases at V and 6 bases at J; junction bases unmatched: 5.

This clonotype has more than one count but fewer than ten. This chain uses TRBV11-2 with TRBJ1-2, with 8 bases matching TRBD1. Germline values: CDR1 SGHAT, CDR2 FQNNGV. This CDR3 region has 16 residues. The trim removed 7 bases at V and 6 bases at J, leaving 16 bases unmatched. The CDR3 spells CASNNASISTGDGYTF. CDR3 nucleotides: TGTGCCAGCAACAATGCTTCCATCTCGACAGGGGATGGCTACACCTTC.

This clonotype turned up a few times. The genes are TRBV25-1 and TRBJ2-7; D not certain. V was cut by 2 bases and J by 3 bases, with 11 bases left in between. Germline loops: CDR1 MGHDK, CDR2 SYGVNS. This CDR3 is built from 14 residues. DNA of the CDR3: TGTGCCAGCAGTGAAGGGGTCTTTAGCTACGAGCAGTACTTC. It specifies CASSEGVFSYEQYF.

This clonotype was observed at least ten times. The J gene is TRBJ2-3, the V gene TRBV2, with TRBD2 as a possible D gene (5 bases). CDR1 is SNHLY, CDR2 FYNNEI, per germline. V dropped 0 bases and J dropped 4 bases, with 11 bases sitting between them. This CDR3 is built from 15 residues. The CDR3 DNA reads TGTGCCAGCAGTGAAGCGCCCACCGGGGCAGATACGCAGTATTTT. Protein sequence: CASSEAPTGADTQYF.

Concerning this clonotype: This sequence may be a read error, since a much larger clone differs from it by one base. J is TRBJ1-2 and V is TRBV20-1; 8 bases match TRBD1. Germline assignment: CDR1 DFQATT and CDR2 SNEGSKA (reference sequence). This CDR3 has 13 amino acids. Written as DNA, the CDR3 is TGCGGTGCACCGGGGACAGGTACATTTGGCTACACCTTC. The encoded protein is CGAPGTGTFGYTF.

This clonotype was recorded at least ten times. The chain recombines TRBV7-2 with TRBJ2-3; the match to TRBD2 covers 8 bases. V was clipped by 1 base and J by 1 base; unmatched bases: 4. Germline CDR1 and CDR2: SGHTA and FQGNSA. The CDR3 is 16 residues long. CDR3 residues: CASSLDSGIGTDTQYF. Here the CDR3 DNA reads TGTGCCAGCAGCTTAGATAGCGGGATTGGCACAGATACGCAGTATTTT.

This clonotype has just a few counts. In nucleotides, the CDR3 is TGTGCCAGCAGTCATTCGACAGAGTACTACGAGCAGTACTTC. This translates into CASSHSTEYYEQYF. The genes are TRBV6-2 or TRBV6-3 and TRBJ2-7; maybe TRBD1 (5 bases). The CDR3 is 14 residues long. CDR1 is MNHEY, CDR2 SVGEGT, per germline. V lost 5 bases to trimming and J lost 3 bases, with 14 bases between them.

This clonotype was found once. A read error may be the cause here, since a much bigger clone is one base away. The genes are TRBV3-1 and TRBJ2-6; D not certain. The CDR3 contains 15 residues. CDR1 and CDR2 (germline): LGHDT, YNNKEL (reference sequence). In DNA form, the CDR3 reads TGTACCAGCAGCCGAAGCTCCTCTGGGGCCAACGTCCTGACTTTC. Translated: CTSSRSSSGANVLTF.

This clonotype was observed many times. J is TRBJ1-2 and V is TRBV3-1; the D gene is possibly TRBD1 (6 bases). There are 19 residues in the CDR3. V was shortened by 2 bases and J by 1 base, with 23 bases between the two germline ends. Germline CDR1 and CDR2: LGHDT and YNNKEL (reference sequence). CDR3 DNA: TGTGCCAGCAGCCAAAGGGACACCCGGGGACGTAGGGTTAACTATGGCTACACCTTC. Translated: CASSQRDTRGRRVNYGYTF.